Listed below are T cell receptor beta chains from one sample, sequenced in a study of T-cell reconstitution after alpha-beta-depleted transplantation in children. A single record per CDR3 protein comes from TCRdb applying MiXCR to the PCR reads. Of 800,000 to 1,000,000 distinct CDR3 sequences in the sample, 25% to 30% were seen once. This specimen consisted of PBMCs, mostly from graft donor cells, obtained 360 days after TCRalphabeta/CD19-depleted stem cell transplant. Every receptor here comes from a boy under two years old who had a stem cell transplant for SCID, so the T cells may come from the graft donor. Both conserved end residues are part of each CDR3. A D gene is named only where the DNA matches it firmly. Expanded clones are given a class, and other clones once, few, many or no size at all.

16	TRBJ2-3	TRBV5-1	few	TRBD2	TGCGCCAGCAGCTTGGAGGGAGGGGAGGTGCCAGATACGCAGTATTTT	CASSLEGGEVPDTQYF
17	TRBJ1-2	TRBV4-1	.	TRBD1	TGCGCCAGCAGCCCCGGACAGGGTGGAAGGGGGAACTATGGCTACACCTTC	CASSPGQGGRGNYGYTF
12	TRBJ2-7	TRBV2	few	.	TGTGCCAGCGAGGTCGACTCCTACGAGCAGTACTTC	CASEVDSYEQYF
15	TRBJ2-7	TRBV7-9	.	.	TGTGCCAGCAGCCCGACAGGAACGGTCAGGTACGAGCAGTACTTC	CASSPTGTVRYEQYF
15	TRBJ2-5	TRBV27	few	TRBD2	TGTGCCAGCAGTTCCCTCAGACTAGCAGGGGAGACCCAGTACTTC	CASSSLRLAGETQYF
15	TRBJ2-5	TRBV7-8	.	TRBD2	TGTGCCAGCAGCTTAAGGGGCGGGAGGTCGGAGACCCAGTACTTC	CASSLRGGRSETQYF
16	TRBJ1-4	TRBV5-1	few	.	TGCGCCAGCAGCTTGTTAGTGGGAACAACTAATGAAAAACTGTTTTTT	CASSLLVGTTNEKLFF
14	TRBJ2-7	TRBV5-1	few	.	TGCGCCAGCAGCCGACAAATTAAGGATTACGAGCAGTACTTC	CASSRQIKDYEQYF
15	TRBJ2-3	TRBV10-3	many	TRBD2	TGTGCCATCTCGCGACTAGCGGGGAGCACAGATACGCAGTATTTT	CAISRLAGSTDTQYF
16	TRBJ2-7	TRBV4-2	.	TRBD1	TGTGCCAGCAGCCCGACGGAATCGGACAGGACCCGCGAGCAGTACTTC	CASSPTESDRTREQYF
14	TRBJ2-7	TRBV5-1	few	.	TGCGCCAGCAGCCCCCGCGGTTTTGCCTACGAGCAGTACTTC	CASSPRGFAYEQYF
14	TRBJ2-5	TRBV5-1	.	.	TGCGCCAGCAGCTTGAGGGGTCGCGGGGAGACCCAGTACTTC	CASSLRGRGETQYF
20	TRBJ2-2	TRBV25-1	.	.	TGTGCCAGCAGTGGTCGATGGGCCGGGGGCCTCTTACGAGGTCCCGGGGAGCTGTTTTTT	CASSGRWAGGLLRGPGELFF
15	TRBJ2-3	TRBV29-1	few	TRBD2	TGCAGCGTTTTTAGCGGGGGGGCGGGCACAGATACGCAGTATTTT	CSVFSGGAGTDTQYF
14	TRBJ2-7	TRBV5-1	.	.	TGCGCCAGCGGAGCCAGGGTAGGTGGTTACGAGCAGTACTTC	CASGARVGGYEQYF
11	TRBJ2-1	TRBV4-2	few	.	TGTGCCAGCAGTCAGTTTCATGAGCAGTTCTTC	CASSQFHEQFF
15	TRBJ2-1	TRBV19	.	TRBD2	TGTGCCAGTAGTCCGGGACTAGCGGCATCTAATGAGCAGTTCTTC	CASSPGLAASNEQFF
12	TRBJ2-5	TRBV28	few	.	TGTGCCAGCAGTTTATTCCCAGAGACCCAGTACTTC	CASSLFPETQYF
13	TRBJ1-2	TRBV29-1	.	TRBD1	TGCAGCGTCCGAACAGGGGGACTCTTTGGCTACACCTTC	CSVRTGGLFGYTF
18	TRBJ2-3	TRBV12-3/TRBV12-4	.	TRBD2	TGTGCCAGCAGGCCAGATAGCGGGGGGGACACCCTCAGAAATACGCAGTATTTT	CASRPDSGGDTLRNTQYF
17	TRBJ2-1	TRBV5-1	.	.	TGCGCCAGCAGCTTGGTGTTAGGAGGGGTTAAGGGCAATGAGCAGTTCTTC	CASSLVLGGVKGNEQFF
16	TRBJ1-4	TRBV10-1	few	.	TGCGCCAGCAGTGGGGGTCCAGGTATAGCTAATGAAAAACTGTTTTTT	CASSGGPGIANEKLFF
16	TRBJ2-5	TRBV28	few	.	TGTGCCAGCAGTTTACTGGGGAAGGCCTCTCAAGAGACCCAGTACTTC	CASSLLGKASQETQYF
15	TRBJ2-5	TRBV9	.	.	TGTGCCAGCAGCCCCCGGGACACATACCAAGAGACCCAGTACTTC	CASSPRDTYQETQYF
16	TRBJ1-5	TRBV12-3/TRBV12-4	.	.	TGTGCCAGCAGTCCGGGACTCCCCGGCAGCAATCAGCCCCAGCATTTT	CASSPGLPGSNQPQHF
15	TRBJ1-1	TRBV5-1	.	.	TGCGCCAGCAGCTTGGACGGTTCGGGGGACACTGAAGCTTTCTTT	CASSLDGSGDTEAFF
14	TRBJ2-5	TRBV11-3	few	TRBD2	TGTGCCAGCAGCTCAGCGGGGGCAGGAGAGACCCAGTACTTC	CASSSAGAGETQYF
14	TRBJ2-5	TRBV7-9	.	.	TGTGCCAGCAGCTTTGGGGGGGCCGGTGAGACCCACTACTTC	CASSFGGAGETHYF
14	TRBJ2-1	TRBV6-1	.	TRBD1	TGTGCCAGCGGGGACAGGGAAGCCTACAATGAGCAGTTCTTC	CASGDREAYNEQFF
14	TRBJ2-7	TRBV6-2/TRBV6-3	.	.	TGTGCCAGCAGCCCCCCTGACAGTTCTGGCGAGCAGTACTTC	CASSPPDSSGEQYF
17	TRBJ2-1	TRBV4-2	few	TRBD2	TGTGCCAGCAGCCAAGGGGACCCAGCGGGGAGGGGCAATGAGCAGTTCTTC	CASSQGDPAGRGNEQFF
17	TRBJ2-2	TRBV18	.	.	TGTGCCAGCTCACCACGACAGCCATTTCCGAACACCGGGGAGCTGTTTTTT	CASSPRQPFPNTGELFF
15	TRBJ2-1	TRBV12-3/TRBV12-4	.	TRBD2	TGTGCCAGCAGCCTCCTGACTAGCGGGACCAATGAGCAGTTCTTC	CASSLLTSGTNEQFF
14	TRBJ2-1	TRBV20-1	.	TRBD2	TGCAGGGTTCATGACGGGGGGTTCTACAATGAGCAGTTCTTC	CRVHDGGFYNEQFF
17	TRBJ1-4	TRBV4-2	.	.	TGTGCCAGCAGCCAAGTTGATAATCCTGCAACTAATGAAAAACTGTTTTTT	CASSQVDNPATNEKLFF
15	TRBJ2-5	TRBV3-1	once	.	TGTGCCAGCAGCCAATATTCCGGGAGCGGAGAGACCCAGTACTTC	CASSQYSGSGETQYF
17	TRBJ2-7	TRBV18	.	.	TGTGCCAGCTCACCAAGGGGTCAGGTCGCCTTCACCTACGAGCAGTACTTC	CASSPRGQVAFTYEQYF
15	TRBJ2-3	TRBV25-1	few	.	TGTGCCAGCAGTGAAGGGTGGGGGAGCGCAGATACGCAGTATTTT	CASSEGWGSADTQYF
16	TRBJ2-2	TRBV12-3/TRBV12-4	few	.	TGTGCCAGCAGTTTATCGCAGACCGCCCGGGCCGGGGAGCTGTTTTTT	CASSLSQTARAGELFF
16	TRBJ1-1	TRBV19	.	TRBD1	TGTGCCAGTAGTACCACCGGACAGGTTTCGGGCACTGAAGCTTTCTTT	CASSTTGQVSGTEAFF
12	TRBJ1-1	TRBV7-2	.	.	TGTGCCAGCAGCCACTCAACGGGAGAAGCTTTCTTT	CASSHSTGEAFF
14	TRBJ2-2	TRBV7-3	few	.	TGTGCCAGCAGCTTAGGGGACGGCACCGGGGAGCTGTTTTTT	CASSLGDGTGELFF
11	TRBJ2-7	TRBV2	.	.	TGTGCCAGCAAAGGAGGTCTCGAGCAGTACTTC	CASKGGLEQYF
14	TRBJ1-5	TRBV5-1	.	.	TGCGCCAGCAGCTTGGGACAGGTCGCTTCGCCCCAGCATTTT	CASSLGQVASPQHF
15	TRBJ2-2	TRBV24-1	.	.	TGTGCCACCAGTACCGGTTACGCGAACACCGGGGAGCTGTTTTTT	CATSTGYANTGELFF
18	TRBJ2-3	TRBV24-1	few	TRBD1	TGTGCCACCAGTGATTTCCCGGACAGGGGGTTCCACACAGATACGCAGTATTTT	CATSDFPDRGFHTDTQYF
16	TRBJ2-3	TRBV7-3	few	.	TGTGCCAGCAGCTTAAGAGGTGGGGGATTCACAGATACGCAGTATTTT	CASSLRGGGFTDTQYF
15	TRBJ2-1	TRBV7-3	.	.	TGTGCCAGCAGCTTATTCGGGGCCACGAGGGATGAGCAGTTCTTC	CASSLFGATRDEQFF
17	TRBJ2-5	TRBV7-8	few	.	TGTGCCAGCAGCTTAGTAGCGGCTTTGTGGAACCAAGAGACCCAGTACTTC	CASSLVAALWNQETQYF
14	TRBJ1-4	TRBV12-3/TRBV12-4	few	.	TGTGCCAGCAGTTGGCAATCTACGCGGGAAAAACTGTTTTTT	CASSWQSTREKLFF
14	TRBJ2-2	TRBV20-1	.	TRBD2	TGCAGTGCTAGCGGGACTAGCATCATCGGGGAGCTGTTTTTT	CSASGTSIIGELFF
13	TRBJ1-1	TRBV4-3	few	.	TGCGCCAGCAGCCAACCCAGACCGTTTGAAGCTTTCTTT	CASSQPRPFEAFF
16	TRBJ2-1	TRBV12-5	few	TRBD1	TGTGCTAGTGGTTTGGCCGGGACAGGGGCTATAGATGAGCAGTTCTTC	CASGLAGTGAIDEQFF
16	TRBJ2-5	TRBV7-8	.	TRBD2	TGTGCCAGCAGCCCAAATAGCGGGGGCCTCCAAGAGACCCAGTACTTC	CASSPNSGGLQETQYF
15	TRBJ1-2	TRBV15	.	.	TGTGCCACCAGCAGAGTACTTGGGGGATCTGGTGGCTACACCTTC	CATSRVLGGSGGYTF
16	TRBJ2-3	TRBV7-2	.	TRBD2	TGTGCCAGCAGCTATGGTAGCGGGGGGGCCACAGATACGCAGTATTTT	CASSYGSGGATDTQYF
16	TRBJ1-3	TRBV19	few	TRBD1	TGTGCCAGTAGTCCCCGACAGGGGGCTTATGGAAACACCATATATTTT	CASSPRQGAYGNTIYF